The rows below give T cell receptor beta chains drawn from one sample of a study of T cell responses to AZD1222 COVID-19 vaccine. TCRdb keeps only in-frame clones here, not all; method: immunoSEQ multiplex PCR. Found here are some 180,000 clones, around 90% of them singletons; the top ten hold roughly 1.9%. The sample here was peripheral blood, taken 28 days after the second AZD1222 dose. These receptors originate from an adult who received the AZD1222 COVID-19 vaccine. CDR3s include the opening cysteine and the closing phenylalanine or tryptophan. The order of the fields is D gene, V gene, J gene, clone size, CDR3 protein, CDR3 DNA. A D gene is named only where the DNA matches it firmly. Expanded clones get a size class; other rows say once, few or many, or leave the size out.

>TRBD2|TRBV7-8|TRBJ2-3|.
CASSLLAGGNTDTQYF
TGTGCCAGCAGCTTACTAGCGGGGGGGAACACAGATACGCAGTATTTT
>.|TRBV4-2|TRBJ1-3|.
CASSQDPRRAGNTIYF
TGTGCCAGCAGCCAAGACCCGAGAAGGGCTGGAAACACCATATATTTT
>TRBD2|TRBV4-1|TRBJ2-3|.
CASSQVPSLASWTDTQYF
TGCGCCAGCAGCCAAGTACCTTCACTAGCGAGTTGGACAGATACGCAGTATTTT
>TRBD2|TRBV24-1|TRBJ2-3|.
CATSATSGGASSTDTQYF
TGTGCCACCAGTGCCACTAGCGGGGGGGCGTCTAGCACAGATACGCAGTATTTT
>.|TRBV6-1|TRBJ1-1|.
CASSEWTGNTEAFF
TGTGCCAGCAGTGAATGGACGGGGAACACTGAAGCTTTCTTT
>TRBD1|TRBV28|TRBJ1-2|.
CASSSGQGAYNYGYTF
TGTGCCAGCAGCTCGGGACAGGGGGCGTATAACTATGGCTACACCTTC
>.|TRBV11-2|TRBJ2-6|.
CASSSLSRGMKSGANVLTF
TGTGCCAGCAGCTCCCTGTCGAGGGGAATGAAGAGTGGGGCCAACGTCCTGACTTTC
>.|TRBV5-1|TRBJ1-1|.
CASSLGQGVTEAFF
TGCGCCAGCAGCTTGGGTCAGGGAGTCACTGAAGCTTTCTTT
>.|TRBV29-1|TRBJ2-7|.
CSVEQAYEQYF
TGCAGCGTTGAGCAGGCCTACGAGCAGTACTTC
>.|TRBV18|TRBJ1-4|.
CASSREGEKLFF
TGTGCCAGCTCACGCGAGGGTGAAAAACTGTTTTTT
>.|TRBV7-8|TRBJ2-7|.
CASSLGRSAEQYF
TGTGCCAGCAGCTTAGGCCGCTCGGCCGAGCAGTACTTC
>.|TRBV10-3|TRBJ2-3|.
CAISELAGFTDTQYF
TGTGCCATCAGTGAGTTGGCAGGGTTTACAGATACGCAGTATTTT
>.|TRBV29-1|TRBJ1-1|.
CSVERGATEAFF
TGCAGCGTTGAGAGGGGGGCGACTGAAGCTTTCTTT
>.|TRBV6-2/TRBV6-3|TRBJ1-1|.
CASSYLGPEAFF
TGTGCCAGCAGTTACTTGGGGCCTGAAGCTTTCTTT
>TRBD2|TRBV6-6|TRBJ2-1|few
CASNKGLAIYNEQFF
TGTGCCAGCAACAAGGGACTAGCTATATACAATGAGCAGTTCTTC
>TRBD1|TRBV2|TRBJ2-7|.
CASWVGQGVEQYF
TGTGCCAGCTGGGTCGGACAGGGGGTTGAGCAGTACTTC
>.|TRBV2|TRBJ2-7|.
CASTKWSFSYEQYF
TGTGCCAGCACCAAATGGAGCTTCTCCTACGAGCAGTACTTC
>.|TRBV7-2|TRBJ1-1|.
CASSLVPGYEAFF
TGTGCCAGCAGCTTAGTTCCGGGCTATGAAGCTTTCTTT
>TRBD1|TRBV14|TRBJ1-1|.
CASSLKQGTATEAFF
TGTGCCAGCAGCCTCAAACAGGGGACGGCGACTGAAGCTTTCTTT
>TRBD1|TRBV20-1|TRBJ1-1|.
CSASGDSEIPEAFF
TGCAGTGCTAGTGGGGACAGTGAGATCCCTGAAGCTTTCTTT
>TRBD2|TRBV9|TRBJ2-5|.
CASSVGGTSQETQYF
TGTGCCAGCAGCGTAGGAGGGACTAGTCAAGAGACCCAGTACTTC
>.|TRBV9|TRBJ1-3|.
CASSVRAGLGNTIYF
TGTGCCAGCAGCGTAAGGGCAGGACTTGGAAACACCATATATTTT
>.|TRBV7-2|TRBJ2-7|.
CASSSFPYEQYF
TGTGCCAGCAGCTCCTTTCCCTACGAGCAGTACTTC
>TRBD2|TRBV27|TRBJ2-1|.
CASSALAGNYNEQFF
TGTGCCAGCAGTGCTCTAGCGGGAAACTACAATGAGCAGTTCTTC
>.|TRBV4-3|TRBJ1-1|.
CASSQVWRNTEAFF
TGCGCCAGCAGCCAAGTTTGGCGGAACACTGAAGCTTTCTTT
>.|TRBV18|TRBJ2-5|.
CASSPPGLEMETQYF
TGTGCCAGCTCACCACCGGGACTGGAGATGGAGACCCAGTACTTC
>.|TRBV5-1|TRBJ1-3|once
CASSLAGPQMGNTIYF
TGCGCCAGCAGCTTGGCCGGGCCTCAGATGGGAAACACCATATATTTT
>TRBD1|TRBV27|TRBJ1-6|.
CASGDRSYSPLHF
TGTGCCAGCGGGGACAGGTCATACTCACCCCTCCACTTT
>.|TRBV21-1|TRBJ1-2|.
CASSLHGYTF
TGTGCCAGCAGCTTACATGGCTACACCTTC